The present TCR beta chain was sequenced within a study of T cell repertoires in cytomegalovirus infection. Study information: Recently described HLA-C-restricted plus well-studied HLA-B-restricted CMV epitopes were used. Both a matching HLA type and CMV infection were indicated by public TCR beta signatures.

As for this clonotype: The antigen is not known.

TCRdb passed the reads through MiXCR, listing each CDR3 protein once. The sample gives approximately 310,000 distinct CDR3 sequences, roughly 25% of which show up once; 13% is in the top ten. The TCR sequence derives from a human donor in good health (CMV status not recorded). Some clones in this sample may be carry-over from other donors' samples. The input for sequencing was cultured PBMCs, taken from culture after CMV antigen stimulation.

CDR3 region: CSASSPGLAGATDTQYF. CDR3 in DNA: TGCAGTGCTTCTTCCCCGGGACTAGCGGGAGCAACAGATACGCAGTATTTT. This chain links TRBV20-1 with TRBJ2-3, with 14 bases fitting TRBD2. The V gene end was trimmed by 5 bases and the J gene end by 3 bases; junction bases not matched to a gene: 10. Germline loops: CDR1 DFQATT, CDR2 SNEGSKA (reference sequence). The CDR3 runs 17 residues.